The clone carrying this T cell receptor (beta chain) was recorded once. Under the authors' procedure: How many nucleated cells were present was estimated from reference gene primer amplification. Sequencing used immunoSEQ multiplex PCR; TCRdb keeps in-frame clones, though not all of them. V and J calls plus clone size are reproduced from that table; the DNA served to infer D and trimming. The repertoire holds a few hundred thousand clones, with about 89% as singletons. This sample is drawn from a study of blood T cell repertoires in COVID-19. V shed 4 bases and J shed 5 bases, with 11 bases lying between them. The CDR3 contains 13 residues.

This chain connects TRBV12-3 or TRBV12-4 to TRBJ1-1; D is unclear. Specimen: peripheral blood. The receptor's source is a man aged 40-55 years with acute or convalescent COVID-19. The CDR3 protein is CASSSWRWTEAFF. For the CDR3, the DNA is TGTGCCAGCAGTTCCTGGAGGTGGACTGAAGCTTTCTTT.